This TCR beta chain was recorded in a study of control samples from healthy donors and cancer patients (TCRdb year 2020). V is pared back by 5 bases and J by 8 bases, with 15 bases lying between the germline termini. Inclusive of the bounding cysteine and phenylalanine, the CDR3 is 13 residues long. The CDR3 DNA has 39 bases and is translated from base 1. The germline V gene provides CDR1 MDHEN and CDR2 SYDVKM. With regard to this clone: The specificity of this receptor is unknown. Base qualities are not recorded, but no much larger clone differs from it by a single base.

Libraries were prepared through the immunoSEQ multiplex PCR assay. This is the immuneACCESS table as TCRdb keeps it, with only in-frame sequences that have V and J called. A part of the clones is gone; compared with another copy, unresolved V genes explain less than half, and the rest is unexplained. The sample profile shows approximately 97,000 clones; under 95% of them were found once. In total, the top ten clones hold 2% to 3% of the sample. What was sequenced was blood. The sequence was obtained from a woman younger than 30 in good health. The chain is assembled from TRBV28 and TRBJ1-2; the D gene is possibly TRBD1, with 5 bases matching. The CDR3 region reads CASSLTGRGGYTF. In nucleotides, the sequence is TGTGCCAGCAGTCTGACGGGGAGGGGAGGCTACACCTTC.